The T cell receptor beta chain described here comes from a study of OX40 agonist ivuxolimab in advanced cancers. Study information: Ivuxolimab, which is an agonistic anti-OX40 (CD134) antibody, was administered to the patients. Participants, 82.7% male, averaged roughly 59 years of age, ranging from about 23 to 90. Every 2 weeks, patients got intravenous ivuxolimab at one of six dose levels (0.01-10 mg/kg).

Findings of the study overall: The investigators did not determine what antigen specificity the expanded peripheral T cells had.

The V gene's germline CDR1 is MNHEY and CDR2 SMNVEV (reference sequence). The CDR3 contains 15 residues. The V and J ends lost 0 bases and 0 bases respectively, with 6 bases between them. Sequencing was performed with immunoSEQ multiplex PCR; in TCRdb, only in-frame clones are kept and a portion is missing. Of approximately 41,000 clones listed, around four fifths are singletons. About this clone: The antigen is undetermined. In the same sample, other DNA sequences code for this CDR3.

V and J are TRBV27 and TRBJ1-3; D is uncertain. This clonotype was obtained from an adult with an advanced solid tumor such as melanoma, head and neck, liver or kidney cancer. The source was CD4+ or CD8+ T cells sorted from blood, collected in a trial of the OX40 agonist ivuxolimab. The CDR3 nucleotides read TGTGCCAGCAGTTTATCGCAGACCTCTGGAAACACCATATATTTT. Its protein product is CASSLSQTSGNTIYF.